This entry features one TCR beta chain sequence. Trimming pared 2 bases from V and 2 bases from J, leaving 14 bases between. Germline loops: CDR1 SGHVS, CDR2 FQNEAQ. The CDR3 extends over 16 amino acids. These data originate in a study of blood T cell repertoires in COVID-19. The data were produced by immunoSEQ multiplex PCR, yet TCRdb's version contains in-frame clones alone and is incomplete. The sample shows some 150,000 clones, around 89% of them seen only once. The receptor's source is a woman between 18 and 30 years old who had recovered from COVID-19. Specimen: PBMCs or T cells enriched from blood (not recorded which). V usage is TRBV7-8 and J usage is TRBJ2-3; a weak D match, TRBD2 (5 bases). Written as DNA, the CDR3 is TGTGCCAGCAGCTTAAGTGGGAGCCGGCTCACAGATACGCAGTATTTT. Translated, it gives CASSLSGSRLTDTQYF.